This is a list of T cell receptor beta chains from one sample in a study of cytomegalovirus exposure and HLA in healthy donors. Data came from immunoSEQ multiplex PCR; TCRdb stores just in-frame clones and leaves some out. The sample lists some 95,000 clones; about four fifths were seen once. Sequencing was carried out using PBMCs. The receptors were sampled from a man aged 25 to 40 in good health and CMV-seronegative. Both conserved end residues are part of each CDR3. Each record gives: V gene, CDR3 protein.

v_gene: TRBV18; CDR3aa: CASSPPGTQGTDTQYF
v_gene: TRBV25-1; CDR3aa: CASSAKQGFGTYEQYF
v_gene: TRBV28; CDR3aa: CASSGLTLSQHF
v_gene: TRBV5-4; CDR3aa: CASSLGSTQETQYF
v_gene: TRBV19; CDR3aa: CASSMGGQYNSPLHF
v_gene: TRBV14; CDR3aa: CASSQRGTTEAFF
v_gene: TRBV30; CDR3aa: CAWSSMNYGYTF
v_gene: TRBV28; CDR3aa: CASRPSLGGAEAFF
v_gene: TRBV4-2; CDR3aa: CASSQDVGVRYNEQFF
v_gene: TRBV5-1; CDR3aa: CASSSGTDTQYF
v_gene: TRBV5-6; CDR3aa: CASTPGGNYNSPLHF
v_gene: TRBV27; CDR3aa: CASRGRRPEAFF
v_gene: TRBV7-9; CDR3aa: CASSWRTGNTDTQYF
v_gene: TRBV13; CDR3aa: CASSRRGERETQYF
v_gene: TRBV9; CDR3aa: CASSLGTGRNQPQHF
v_gene: TRBV6-5; CDR3aa: CASGANGNTIYF
v_gene: TRBV27; CDR3aa: CASSFNGNQPQHF
v_gene: TRBV7-9; CDR3aa: CASSLISQGLSEQYF
v_gene: TRBV4-2; CDR3aa: CASSQDLGEYEQYF
v_gene: TRBV29-1; CDR3aa: CSASTGTNNEQFF
v_gene: TRBV19; CDR3aa: CASSINAGSYNEQFF
v_gene: TRBV11-2; CDR3aa: CASSAGRSRLNEKLFF
v_gene: TRBV19; CDR3aa: CASSRERQAPFNTGELFF
v_gene: TRBV10-3; CDR3aa: CAISEGDRVGETQYF
v_gene: TRBV14; CDR3aa: CASSQDYRGRTEAFF
v_gene: TRBV5-1; CDR3aa: CASSLEKGTAYGYTF
v_gene: TRBV6-6; CDR3aa: CASSLGLANADTQYF
v_gene: TRBV30; CDR3aa: CAWSNGQGASEQYF
v_gene: TRBV6-1; CDR3aa: CASSLGGNTGELFF
v_gene: TRBV5-1; CDR3aa: CASSLAAGFNSPLHF
v_gene: TRBV2; CDR3aa: CASGGEGMVKLFF
v_gene: TRBV5-1; CDR3aa: CASSLDREQFF
v_gene: TRBV30; CDR3aa: CAWTGGRDKFADTQYF
v_gene: TRBV5-1; CDR3aa: CASSVNGVIREKLFF
v_gene: TRBV7-9; CDR3aa: CSSSLATGEQYF
v_gene: TRBV6-1; CDR3aa: CASSDGTSGGYEQYF
v_gene: TRBV15; CDR3aa: CATSASPTGMSGEQYF